The next 7 T cell receptor beta chains were all read from a single sample in a study of T cell changes during pregnancy in multiple sclerosis. Here immunoSEQ multiplex PCR was the method, and the copy in TCRdb shows in-frame clones only, minus some. Of roughly 79,000 clones detected, 80% to 95% appear once; the ten largest clones hold around 0.75%. Sample: peripheral blood, taken in the second trimester of pregnancy. Every receptor here comes from a female donor in good health, enrolled as a control in a pregnancy study.

This sequence joins TRBV15 and TRBJ2-1; 7 nucleotides match TRBD1. V lost 5 bases to trimming and J lost 6 bases; unmatched junction nucleotides: 10. CDR1 and CDR2 (germline): LNHNV, YYDKDF (reference sequence). The CDR3 runs to 15 residues. CDR3 sequence reads: CATSARRDRANEQFF. The CDR3 nucleotides read TGTGCCACCAGCGCCCGTCGAGACAGGGCCAATGAGCAGTTCTTC.

V usage is TRBV18 and J usage is TRBJ1-6, with D unclear. Germline CDR1 KGHSH, CDR2 LQKENI. V lost 5 bases to trimming and J lost 7 bases, with 9 bases between them. CDR3 size: 13 residues. CDR3 DNA sequence: TGTGCCAGCTCAGCAAGAGAGAATTCACCCCTCCACTTT. This gives the protein CASSARENSPLHF.

The chain joins TRBV11-3 to TRBJ1-1, with TRBD1 matching 9 bases. With 5 bases clipped from V and 2 bases from J, the junction kept 6 bases outside the gene matches. The CDR3 sequence is 15 residues long. Per the germline V gene, CDR1 is SGHNT and CDR2 is YENEEA. CDR3 amino acids: CASSPWDRVNTEAFF. CDR3 in DNA: TGTGCCAGCAGCCCATGGGACAGGGTTAACACTGAAGCTTTCTTT.

The chain combines TRBV4-3 with TRBJ2-7; TRBD1 matches 7 bases. This CDR3 is 15 amino acids long. J was trimmed by 5 bases and V by 0 bases; bases with no gene match: 7. Germline V CDR1 and CDR2: LGHNA, YSLEER. The CDR3 sequence: CASSQDPGGTDEQYF. The DNA of the CDR3 is TGCGCCAGCAGCCAAGATCCAGGGGGTACAGACGAGCAGTACTTC.

This sequence joins TRBV18 and TRBJ1-1; a weak D match, TRBD1 (5 bases). V shed 4 bases and J shed 1 base, with 10 bases lying between them. Looked up from germline, CDR1 is KGHSH and CDR2 is LQKENI. This CDR3 has 14 amino acids. The CDR3 bases are TGTGCCAGCTCACAGCAGGGAGGGAACACTGAAGCTTTCTTT. It codes for CASSQQGGNTEAFF.

This clone was seen once. The V gene is TRBV4-3, the J gene TRBJ1-2; a weak D match, TRBD1 (6 bases). Trimming left V 0 bases short and J 4 bases short, with 18 bases between. This CDR3 region has 17 residues. From germline, CDR1 is LGHNA and CDR2 YSLEER. The CDR3 region is CASSQDGGRGSPYGYTF. The CDR3, as DNA: TGCGCCAGCAGCCAAGATGGAGGCAGGGGTTCCCCCTATGGCTACACCTTC.

This chain uses TRBV29-1 with TRBJ2-7; possible D gene TRBD2, 5 bases. With 4 bases removed from V and 3 bases from J, the gap between germline ends came to 13 bases. This CDR3 has 13 amino acids. Germline values: CDR1 SQVTM, CDR2 ANQGSEA. The CDR3: CSVGSQEDYEQYF. CDR3 coding DNA: TGCAGCGTTGGGAGTCAGGAGGACTACGAGCAGTACTTC.